This T cell receptor beta chain was documented in a study of blood T cell repertoires in COVID-19. Study-level information: The origin of the acute and convalescent COVID-19 samples was the United States, Italy and Spain.

Profiling relied on immunoSEQ multiplex PCR, and the TCRdb table lists in-frame clones only, not all of them. This table holds under 120,000 clones, 75% to 90% found once. Trimming left V 3 bases short and J 4 bases short, with 9 bases between. CDR3 length: 13 residues. Germline V gene sequence: CDR1 LGHDT, CDR2 YNNKEL (reference sequence). The clonotype was recovered from a woman older than 75 with acute or convalescent COVID-19. The chain combines TRBV3-1 (or the pseudogene TRBV3-2) with TRBJ2-5; D is possibly TRBD1 (6 bases). What was sequenced was peripheral blood. Written as DNA, the CDR3 is TGTGCCAGCAGCCAGCTCAGGGGAGAGACCCAGTACTTC. Its translation: CASSQLRGETQYF.